Listed below are T cell receptor beta chains from one sample, sequenced in a study of blood T cell repertoires in COVID-19. TCRdb's table, derived via immunoSEQ multiplex PCR, lists solely in-frame clones and lacks some. The table has 150,000 to 180,000 clones, approximately 83% seen once. Sequences were obtained from peripheral blood. The receptors were gathered from a woman aged 55-75 years with acute or convalescent COVID-19. Both conserved end residues are trimmed from each CDR3.

V | CDR3
TRBV5-8 | ASSPGGADYGYT
TRBV7-9 | ASSLRRGTENQPQH
TRBV6-5 | ASRRDSNQPQH
TRBV10-2 | ASSYLTADTQY
TRBV30 | ACTGGLESPLH
TRBV28 | ASSLSQGGYT
TRBV15 | ATSGQGGDQPQH
TRBV2 | ASSETGGSTEAF
TRBV30 | AWGTGNSPLH
TRBV6-5 | ASRGRDSSLGYT
TRBV9 | ASSVRTGGFNEQF
TRBV11-1 | ASSRVWGVLETQY
TRBV3-1/TRBV3-2 | ASSQDVGGNQPQH
TRBV28 | ASSWTSGGAGYNEQF
TRBV18 | ASSTGSGETQY
TRBV4-1 | ASSQSVAGNTIY
TRBV3-1/TRBV3-2 | ASSPSGQGGRELF
TRBV10-2 | ASRETGGGTEAF
TRBV19 | ASGKAATEAF
TRBV29-1 | SVEGTSGTDTQY
TRBV27 | ASSLFRYSNTGELF
TRBV4-1 | ASSQGLSGANVLT
TRBV30 | AWSSGIDSPLH
TRBV29-1 | SVDRGTEAF
TRBV7-3 | ASRSQGIKYQPQH
TRBV19 | ASSPDSVGQPQH
TRBV6-5 | ASSKTGRAGQPQH
TRBV15 | ATSSTGIPLSPLH
TRBV6-5 | ASRRQEGAYEQY
TRBV7-3 | ASSQSAGTQHNEQF
TRBV29-1 | SARGASGANVLT
TRBV9 | ASSAGLAGAYNEQF
TRBV28 | ASSLWSSGNTIY
TRBV9 | ASSVGATGGNTEAF
TRBV9 | ASSAEHNSPLH
TRBV19 | ASSMGGTNSPLH
TRBV10-3 | AISDPTSGGAQETQY
TRBV18 | ASSPAGGTEAF
TRBV2 | ASSGDRGLNQPQH
TRBV19 | ASSIWLRQVDQPQH
TRBV3-1/TRBV3-2 | ASSPRSGGTNTGELF
TRBV5-5 | ASGKVGGLSGELF
TRBV7-9 | ASSQKNGGEKLF
TRBV7-6 | ASSRSSGGLPYEQY
TRBV3-1/TRBV3-2 | ASSQVPAGSYEQY
TRBV7-2 | ASSLDRGYEQY
TRBV5-1 | ASSLAGGTNEKLF
TRBV2 | ASSRRQGNGYT